This note documents a single TCR beta chain sequence. Mismatch with germline at one junction end may stem from a read error. The sample is drawn from a study of OX40 agonist ivuxolimab in advanced cancers. Study overall: The treatment was a fully human IgG2 OX40 agonist, ivuxolimab. The dose-escalation cohort had hepatocellular carcinoma, melanoma, renal cell or head and neck cancer. Among those enrolled, mean age was approximately 62 years (range 23 to 79) and 82.7% were male.

Clones were sequenced by immunoSEQ multiplex PCR, and TCRdb holds only the in-frame ones, with some missing. Found here are just under 9,000 clones, about 87% of them singletons; the top ten hold more than 15%. No patient had autoimmune disease or received systemic immunosuppression. The origin of this receptor is an adult with an advanced solid tumor such as melanoma, head and neck, liver or kidney cancer. Here the sequenced sample was CD4+ or CD8+ T cells sorted from blood, taken in a trial of the OX40 agonist ivuxolimab.

The CDR3 nucleotides read TGCGCCAGCAGCCAAGATTTCACTAACCCGGACAAGTTT. Protein product: CASSQDFTNPDKF. The chain carries TRBV4-1 and TRBJ2-3; weak D call: TRBD1 (5 bases). This CDR3 has 13 amino acids. The germline V gene encodes CDR1 MGHRA and CDR2 YSYEKL.